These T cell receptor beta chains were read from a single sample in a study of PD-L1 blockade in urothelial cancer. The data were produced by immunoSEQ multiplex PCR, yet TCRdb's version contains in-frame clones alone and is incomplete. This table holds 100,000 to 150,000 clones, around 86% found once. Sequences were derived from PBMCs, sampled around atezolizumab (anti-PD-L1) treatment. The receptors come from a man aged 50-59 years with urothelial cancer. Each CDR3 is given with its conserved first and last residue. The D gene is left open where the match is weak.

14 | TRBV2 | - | CASSAAGQITEAFF
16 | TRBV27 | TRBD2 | CASSKGGTSRVNEQFF
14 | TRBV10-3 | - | CAISDYQQGYEQYF
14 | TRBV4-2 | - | CASSQEGSTDTQYF
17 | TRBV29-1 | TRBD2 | CSVGPSGGTRVYNEQFF
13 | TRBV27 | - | CASSLGRRDEQFF
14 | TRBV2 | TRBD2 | CASSVAGGLETQYF
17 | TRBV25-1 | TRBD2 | CASSELGLAASYNEQFF
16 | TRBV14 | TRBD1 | CASSQDTGRGLRGYTF
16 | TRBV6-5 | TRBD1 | CASSYQGAISNQPQHF
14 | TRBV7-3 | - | CASSTGGGGNEQFF
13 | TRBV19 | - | CASSEGFGDTQYF
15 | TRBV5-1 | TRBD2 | CASSSVAGVVETQYF
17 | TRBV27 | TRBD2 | CASRRSGLAGGTDTQYF
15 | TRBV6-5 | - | CASSFEIGNSNGYTF
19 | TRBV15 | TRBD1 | CATSPFVVEGQPERAEAFF
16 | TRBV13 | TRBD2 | CASSRISGGNQETQYF
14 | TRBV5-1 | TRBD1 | CASSPWTGDHEQYF
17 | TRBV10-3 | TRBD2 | CAISPGGPFSSPNEQFF
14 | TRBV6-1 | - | CASSVRDSGNTIYF
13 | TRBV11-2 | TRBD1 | CASKGGQEVEAFF
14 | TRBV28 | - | CASRTGLSTDTQYF
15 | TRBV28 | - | CASSSRQNMNTEAFF
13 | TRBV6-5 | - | CASSPGRDYGYTF
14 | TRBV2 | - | CASRGPQWQETQYF
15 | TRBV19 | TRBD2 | CASSPIAGLYNEQFF
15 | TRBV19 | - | CASSIARGGSYEQYF
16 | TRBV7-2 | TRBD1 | CASLRQEDRGLRGYTF
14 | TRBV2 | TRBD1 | CASSRDRNQETQYF
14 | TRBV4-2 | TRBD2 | CASSQVGRAHEQYF
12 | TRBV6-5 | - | CASSHSSTEAFF
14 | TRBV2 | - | CASTSPVSVAEAFF
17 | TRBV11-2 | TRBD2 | CASSPLWGGRVKETQYF
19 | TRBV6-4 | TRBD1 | CASGDRGTLRCGSNQPQHF
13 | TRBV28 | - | CAVTGLAKNIQYF
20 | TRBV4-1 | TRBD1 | CASSRPGGGGRRSTNEKLFF
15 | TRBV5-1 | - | CASSPTGLANYGYTF